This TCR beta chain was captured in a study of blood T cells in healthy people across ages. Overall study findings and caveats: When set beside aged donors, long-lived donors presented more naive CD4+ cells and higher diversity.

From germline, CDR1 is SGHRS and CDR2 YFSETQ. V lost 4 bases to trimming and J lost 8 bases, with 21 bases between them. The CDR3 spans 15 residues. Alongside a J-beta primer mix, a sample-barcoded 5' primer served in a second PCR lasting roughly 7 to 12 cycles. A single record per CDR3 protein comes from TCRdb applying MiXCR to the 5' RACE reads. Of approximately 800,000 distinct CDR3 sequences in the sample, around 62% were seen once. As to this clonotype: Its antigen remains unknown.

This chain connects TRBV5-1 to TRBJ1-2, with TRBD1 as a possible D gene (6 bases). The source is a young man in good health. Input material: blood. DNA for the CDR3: TGCGCCAGCAGCCCGGACAGCGTAACTCTCGGAGGCTACACCTTC. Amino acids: CASSPDSVTLGGYTF.